Presented here are 29 T cell receptor beta chains from one specimen sequenced in a study of a mutant IDH1 vaccine in newly diagnosed glioma (dated by TCRdb to about 2021). According to the study, the label for this sample's time point signals: week 47, end of study. Each vaccine dose, consisting of 300 ug of a 20-mer mutant IDH1 peptide in Montanide, was administered subcutaneously with topical imiquimod. Antigens of these TCRs are unknown. Receptor libraries were prepared by the immunoSEQ multiplex PCR assay. Sourced from immuneACCESS, this table was stored by TCRdb with only in-frame sequences that have V and J called. A share of the clones is absent; for the studies checked, an unresolved V gene accounts for under half, and the remainder has no known explanation. This sample has some 87,000 clones in its table, and 75% to 90% of those were observed once. Around 5% of the sample is in the top ten clones.

The sample consisted of PBMCs, taken from a glioma patient whose treatment included an IDH1 peptide vaccine. The receptors come from a man aged 35-49 years with glioma.

The chain couples TRBV19 to TRBJ1-5, with D maybe TRBD1 (5 bases). This CDR3 has 14 residues. V gave up 6 bases and J gave up 6 bases, with 15 bases separating them. Germline loops: CDR1 LNHDA, CDR2 SQIVND (reference sequence). CDR3 nucleotides: TGTGCCAGTAGCCCTCTACAGGAGCGTCAGCCCCAGCATTTT. Its translation is CASSPLQERQPQHF.

The chain recombines TRBV7-6 with TRBJ2-3, with a weak D call TRBD1 (6 bases). The germline V and J ends were trimmed by 3 bases and 0 bases, with 7 bases remaining between them. The CDR3 is made up of 14 amino acids. From germline, CDR1 is SGHVS and CDR2 FNYEAQ. CDR3 in amino acids: CASSFTGSTDTQYF. CDR3 bases: TGTGCCAGCAGCTTTACAGGGAGCACAGATACGCAGTATTTT.

The rearrangement links TRBV19 to TRBJ1-1; no reliable D call. Trimming removed 5 bases at V and 1 base at J, with 8 bases between. Germline V gene data show CDR1 as LNHDA and CDR2 as SQIVND (reference sequence). CDR3 length: 13 amino acids. CDR3 sequence reads: CASSERRNTEAFF. The DNA of the CDR3 is TGTGCCAGTAGTGAAAGAAGGAACACTGAAGCTTTCTTT. Supplemented by reference TRBV19 and TRBJ1-1, the full variable domain reads DGGITQSPKYLFRKEGQNVTLSCEQNLNHDAMYWYRQDPGQGLRLIYYSQIVNDFQKGDIAEGYSVSREKKESFPLTVTSAQKNPTAFYLCASSERRNTEAFFGQGTRLTVV.

The V and J genes are TRBV19 and TRBJ1-5; D not certain. Germline V lookup: CDR1 LNHDA, CDR2 SQIVND (reference sequence). Trimming took 3 bases from V and 1 from J, leaving 10 bases between them. The CDR3 totals 15 residues. The CDR3 bases are TGTGCCAGTAGTATTATGCGGTCGAGCAATCAGCCCCAGCATTTT. Translating gives CASSIMRSSNQPQHF.

The V call is TRBV11-2, the J call TRBJ2-5, with TRBD1 matching 12 bases. The CDR3 is 16 residues long. Germline assignment: CDR1 SGHAT and CDR2 FQNNGV. Losses at the gene ends were 5 bases for V and 5 bases for J; bases not matched to a gene: 9. The CDR3 nucleotides are TGTGCCAGCAGCGCCACCAGGGACAGGGGGCGGGAGACCCAGTACTTC. Amino acid sequence: CASSATRDRGRETQYF.

There are a few counts of this clone. The chain is built from TRBV19 and TRBJ1-1, with D maybe TRBD1 (6 bases). CDR1 LNHDA and CDR2 SQIVND come from the germline V gene (reference sequence). Trimming removed 5 bases at V and 0 bases at J, with 10 bases between. The CDR3 runs 14 residues. In DNA, the CDR3 is TGTGCCAGTAGTCTAGGACAGATGAACACTGAAGCTTTCTTT. Amino acids: CASSLGQMNTEAFF. Supplemented by reference TRBV19 and TRBJ1-1, the full variable domain reads DGGITQSPKYLFRKEGQNVTLSCEQNLNHDAMYWYRQDPGQGLRLIYYSQIVNDFQKGDIAEGYSVSREKKESFPLTVTSAQKNPTAFYLCASSLGQMNTEAFFGQGTRLTVV.

The rearrangement links TRBV9 to TRBJ1-2, with 7 bases lining up with TRBD1. Unmatched junction bases numbered 7, after V lost 4 bases and J lost 1 base. CDR3 size: 15 residues. In germline, CDR1 is SGDLS, CDR2 YYNGEE. CDR3 amino acids: CASSQGDSHNYGYTF. The CDR3 bases are TGTGCCAGCAGCCAAGGGGACAGCCATAACTATGGCTACACCTTC.

This rearrangement joins TRBV15 to TRBJ2-7; TRBD1 is a possible D gene (6 bases). Germline V gene lookup returns CDR1 LNHNV and CDR2 YYDKDF (reference sequence). The CDR3 loop spans 12 amino acids. Trimming left V 0 bases short and J 12 bases short, with 12 bases between. DNA of the CDR3: TGTGCCACCAGCAGAGATTTCACAGGGAGGTACTTC. It encodes CATSRDFTGRYF. The full variable domain, completed using reference TRBV15 and TRBJ2-7, is DAMVIQNPRYQVTQFGKPVTLSCSQTLNHNVMYWYQQKSSQAPKLLFHYYDKDFNNEADTPDNFQSRRPNTSFCFLDIRSPGLGDTAMYLCATSRDFTGRYFGPGTRLTVT.

The chain carries TRBV18 and TRBJ1-5; 9 positions agree with TRBD1. CDR1 KGHSH and CDR2 LQKENI come from the germline V gene. The CDR3 has 15 residues. With 3 bases clipped from V and 1 base from J, the junction kept 1 base outside the gene matches. CDR3 DNA: TGTGCCAGCTCACCCGGGACAGGGAGCAATCAGCCCCAGCATTTT. This translates into CASSPGTGSNQPQHF.

The chain carries TRBV28 and TRBJ2-3, with D possibly called TRBD1 or TRBD2 (5 bases each). The CDR3 contains 16 residues. Trimming removed 5 bases at V and 0 bases at J, with 15 bases between. Per the germline V gene, CDR1 is MDHEN and CDR2 is SYDVKM. CDR3 region: CASSPRDGISTDTQYF. The DNA of the CDR3 is TGTGCCAGCAGTCCAAGGGACGGAATAAGCACAGATACGCAGTATTTT.

The chain recombines TRBV4-1 with TRBJ2-7; no firm D call. The CDR3 totals 18 residues. In germline, CDR1 is MGHRA, CDR2 YSYEKL. V lost 1 base to trimming and J lost 3 bases, with 22 bases between them. The chain's CDR3 is CASSQAPPAGRLIYEQYF. The CDR3 nucleotides are TGCGCCAGCAGCCAAGCCCCCCCCGCAGGACGTCTAATCTACGAGCAGTACTTC.

This clone was observed once. The chain carries TRBV7-2 and TRBJ1-6; the match to TRBD1 covers 8 bases. The J segment lost 9 bases and the V segment lost 6 bases, leaving 10 bases of the junction unmatched. This CDR3 region has 15 residues. Germline V lookup: CDR1 SGHTA, CDR2 FQGNSA. The CDR3 sequence: CASSLPTGVGSPLHF. The CDR3 DNA reads as TGTGCCAGCAGTCTGCCGACAGGGGTCGGTTCACCCCTCCACTTT.

The gene calls are TRBV5-5 and TRBJ2-7; D not resolved. This CDR3 region has 15 residues. From germline, CDR1 is SGHKS and CDR2 YYEKEE (reference sequence). Deletions cut 4 bases from V and 3 bases from J, with 17 bases between. The chain's CDR3 is CASSPPSGRLYEQYF. The CDR3 DNA sequence: TGTGCCAGCAGCCCCCCCTCTGGACGGCTCTACGAGCAGTACTTC. The complete variable domain, with remaining parts taken from reference TRBV5-5 and TRBJ2-7, reads DAGVTQSPTHLIKTRGQQVTLRCSPISGHKSVSWYQQVLGQGPQFIFQYYEKEERGRGNFPDRFSARQFPNYSSELNVNALLLGDSALYLCASSPPSGRLYEQYFGPGTRLTVT.

The V call is TRBV9, the J call TRBJ2-3, with 12 bases lining up with TRBD2. Trimming took 0 bases from V and 2 from J; bases not matched to a gene: 7. The CDR3 length is 18 residues. The V gene's germline CDR1 is SGDLS and CDR2 YYNGEE. The CDR3 coding sequence is TGTGCCAGCAGCGTAGGACTAGCGGGAGTAGGGGTCACAGATACGCAGTATTTT. It encodes CASSVGLAGVGVTDTQYF.

The chain employs TRBV30 and TRBJ2-1; 8 nucleotides align to TRBD2. Trimming removed 3 bases from V and 4 bases from J; junction bases left unmatched: 5. The CDR3 spans 14 residues. CDR1 is GTSNPN and CDR2 is SVGIG in the germline V gene (reference sequence). CDR3 DNA sequence: TGTGCCTGGAGGCCGGGACTAGAGTACAATGAGCAGTTCTTC. This encodes CAWRPGLEYNEQFF.

This clone is medium-sized in the sample. The chain joins TRBV7-9 to TRBJ2-2; the D is unclear. Trimming stripped 2 bases from V and 7 bases from J, with 5 bases between. The CDR3 is 12 amino acids. The germline CDR1 and CDR2 sequences are SEHNR and FQNEAQ (reference sequence). The CDR3 here is CASSLKVGELFF. CDR3 nucleotide sequence: TGTGCCAGCAGCTTAAAGGTCGGGGAGCTGTTTTTT. The complete variable domain, with remaining parts taken from reference TRBV7-9 and TRBJ2-2, reads DTGVSQNPRHKITKRGQNVTFRCDPISEHNRLYWYRQTLGQGPEFLTYFQNEAQLEKSRLLSDRFSAERPKGSFSTLEIQRTEQGDSAMYLCASSLKVGELFFGEGSRLTVL.

CDR3 protein: CASSYSFASGNNEQFF. In DNA form, the CDR3 reads TGTGCCAGCAGTTACTCGTTCGCTAGCGGGAACAATGAGCAGTTCTTC. V and J are TRBV6-5 and TRBJ2-1, with 9 bases identical to TRBD2. Trimming removed 0 bases from V and 5 bases from J; junction bases left unmatched: 5. The CDR3 runs 16 residues. From germline, CDR1 is MNHEY and CDR2 SVGAGI.

The chain recombines TRBV7-9 with TRBJ2-2; maybe TRBD1 (6 bases). V was clipped by 4 bases and J by 5 bases, with 17 bases between them. CDR1 is SEHNR and CDR2 is FQNEAQ in the germline V gene (reference sequence). The CDR3 runs to 16 residues. The CDR3 nucleotides are TGTGCCAGCAGCTGGCCTCTGACAGGCGTGACCGGGGAGCTGTTTTTT. The encoded protein is CASSWPLTGVTGELFF.

V and J are TRBV15 and TRBJ2-1, with 9 positions matching TRBD2. Losses at the gene ends were 4 bases for V and 7 bases for J; bases not matched to a gene: 17. In germline, CDR1 is LNHNV, CDR2 YYDKDF (reference sequence). The CDR3 has 18 amino acids. In DNA form, the CDR3 reads TGTGCCACCAGCACCATAGACTTGCCTAGCGGGATTTTGAATGAGCAGTTCTTC. This codes for CATSTIDLPSGILNEQFF.

The chain is built from TRBV11-2 and TRBJ1-2; TRBD1 matches at 7 bases. Germline V lookup: CDR1 SGHAT, CDR2 FQNNGV. V shed 5 bases, J shed 8 bases, and the junction held 8 bases outside the gene matches. CDR3 length: 13 residues. The CDR3 sequence is CASSQSGGLGYTF. As DNA, the CDR3 is TGTGCCAGCAGCCAGTCAGGGGGGCTAGGCTACACCTTC.

The chain carries TRBV2 and TRBJ2-5; the match to TRBD1 covers 10 bases. The J call is uncertain, as TRBJ2-7 better fits the DNA end. The germline V gene has CDR1 SNHLY and CDR2 FYNNEI. The length of the CDR3 is 13 residues. Here the CDR3 reads CASGQGVPYEQYF. CDR3 sequence (DNA): TGTGCCAGCGGACAGGGGGTACCCTACGAGCAGTACTTC.

This clone was recorded a few times. The chain employs TRBV7-6 and TRBJ1-2; possible D gene TRBD1, 5 bases. Trimming cost V 5 bases and J 7 bases, with 14 bases left between them. CDR3 length: 13 amino acids. CDR1 and CDR2 from the germline V gene are SGHVS and FNYEAQ. The CDR3 is CASSGPTGFGYTF. CDR3 in DNA: TGTGCCAGCAGCGGCCCCACAGGTTTTGGCTACACCTTC.

This chain connects TRBV7-2 to TRBJ1-1; D perhaps matches TRBD1 (5 bases). The CDR3 has 12 residues. With 1 base removed from V and 10 bases from J, the gap between germline ends came to 10 bases. Germline values: CDR1 SGHTA, CDR2 FQGNSA. The CDR3 sequence: CASSLGGIRAFF. CDR3 sequence (DNA): TGTGCCAGCAGCTTAGGGGGGATAAGAGCTTTCTTT.

This chain uses TRBV6-4 with TRBJ2-1; either TRBD1 or TRBD2 may fit D (6 bases each). Trimming pared 3 bases from V and 9 bases from J, leaving 12 bases between. CDR1 is MRHNA and CDR2 is SNTAGT in the germline V gene. The CDR3 has 13 amino acids. In DNA, the CDR3 is TGTGCCAGCAGTGAAGAGGGGGGAAGTGAGCAGTTCTTC. This translates into CASSEEGGSEQFF.

This chain connects TRBV5-1 to TRBJ2-5; 7 nucleotides agree with TRBD1. The trim removed 4 bases at V and 9 bases at J, leaving 9 bases unmatched. Germline CDR1 SGHRS, CDR2 YFSETQ. The CDR3 extends over 13 amino acids. The CDR3 bases are TGCGCCAGCAGCCGGGACAGCCAAGGCTCCCAGTACTTC. Protein: CASSRDSQGSQYF. Based on the CDR3 plus reference TRBV5-1 and TRBJ2-5, the full variable domain is KAGVTQTPRYLIKTRGQQVTLSCSPISGHRSVSWYQQTPGQGLQFLFEYFSETQRNKGNFPGRFSGRQFSNSRSEMNVSTLELGDSALYLCASSRDSQGSQYFGPGTRLLVL.

This sequence joins TRBV11-3 and TRBJ1-5; the match to TRBD1 covers 8 bases. CDR1 and CDR2 from the germline V gene are SGHNT and YENEEA. The CDR3 consists of 14 residues. V was clipped by 2 bases and J by 6 bases; unmatched bases: 3. The CDR3 region is CASSLTGGGQPQHF. For the CDR3, the DNA is TGTGCCAGCAGCTTAACAGGGGGAGGTCAGCCCCAGCATTTT.

The J gene is TRBJ2-7, the V gene TRBV10-3; 8 nucleotides align to TRBD1. The trim removed 6 bases at V and 4 bases at J, leaving 5 bases unmatched. The CDR3 is 13 residues long. Germline V CDR1 and CDR2: ENHRY, SYGVKD. CDR3 residues: CAISVGQGYEQYF. The DNA for the CDR3 is TGTGCCATCAGCGTTGGACAGGGATACGAGCAGTACTTC.

The chain combines TRBV5-1 with TRBJ1-4, with 7 bases lining up with TRBD1. V lost 4 bases to trimming and J lost 1 base; unmatched junction nucleotides: 10. Germline-derived CDR1 and CDR2 are SGHRS and YFSETQ. There are 17 residues in the CDR3. CDR3 sequence reads: CASSAGQDSLTNEKLFF. As DNA, the CDR3 is TGCGCCAGCAGCGCCGGACAGGACAGCCTAACTAATGAAAAACTGTTTTTT.

The chain couples TRBV6-6 to TRBJ2-2, with 7 bases matching TRBD1. The V and J ends lost 7 bases and 6 bases, in that order; junction bases with no gene match: 11. From germline, CDR1 is MNHNY and CDR2 SVGAGI (reference sequence). The CDR3 consists of 15 residues. The CDR3 here is CASKMKDTGAGELFF. The CDR3 DNA reads TGTGCCAGCAAGATGAAAGACACAGGGGCCGGGGAGCTGTTTTTT.